The clone carrying this T cell receptor beta chain was observed a handful of times. The target antigen is unknown. Germline V gives CDR1 LGHDT, CDR2 YNNKEL (reference sequence). The CDR3 has 17 amino acids. The ends lost 0 bases at V and 2 bases at J; junction bases unmatched: 7. This sample was taken from a study of early T cells in non-severe SARS-CoV-2 infection. Across the study: Sequenced bulk RNA came from whole blood that was unsorted, and chains were unpaired.

Individual cDNA molecules each received unique molecular identifiers attached to them. TCRdb re-called the 5' RACE reads with MiXCR, one entry per CDR3 protein. Of some 60,000 distinct CDR3 sequences listed, 10% are singletons. Findings of the study overall: CD4 and private specificities were missed by VDJdb matching, which favored anti-spike CD8 responses.

The sample comprised whole blood. This rearrangement joins TRBV3-1 to TRBJ2-5, with TRBD1 identical over 9 bases. The sequence was collected from an adult who was a healthcare worker with PCR-confirmed SARS-CoV-2 infection or an uninfected control (not recorded which). The CDR3 DNA sequence: TGTGCCAGCAGCCAAGATTGGACAGGGGCAGATCAAGAGACCCAGTACTTC. Its protein product is CASSQDWTGADQETQYF.